This is a list of T cell receptor beta chains from one sample in a study of blood T cell repertoires in COVID-19. Some clones are missing from TCRdb's copy, which holds only in-frame ones; the method was immunoSEQ multiplex PCR. The sample records about 240,000 clones, 82% being singletons. The sample consisted of peripheral blood. Receptors were obtained from a woman aged 55-69 years with active or convalescent COVID-19. The CDR3 runs from the conserved cysteine through the conserved F or W. Each record gives: clone size, V gene, J gene, D gene, CDR3 protein, CDR3 DNA. The D gene is left open where the match is weak. Expanded clones get a size class; other rows say once, few or many, or leave the size out.

clone_size: -; v_call: TRBV6-5; j_call: TRBJ1-6; d_call: -; cdr3_aa: CASSYSLTRTNSPLHF; cdr3_nt: TGTGCCAGCAGTTACTCACTAACACGGACAAATTCACCCCTCCACTTT
clone_size: few; v_call: TRBV5-1; j_call: TRBJ1-3; d_call: -; cdr3_aa: CASSLTNSGNTIYF; cdr3_nt: TGCGCCAGCAGCTTGACAAACTCTGGAAACACCATATATTTT
clone_size: -; v_call: TRBV19; j_call: TRBJ1-5; d_call: TRBD1; cdr3_aa: CASSGTGGNHQPQHF; cdr3_nt: TGTGCCAGTAGCGGGACAGGGGGCAATCATCAGCCCCAGCATTTT
clone_size: -; v_call: TRBV5-4; j_call: TRBJ1-2; d_call: TRBD1; cdr3_aa: CASSRPDRGRADGYTF; cdr3_nt: TGTGCCAGCAGCCGACCGGACAGGGGAAGAGCTGATGGCTACACCTTC
clone_size: -; v_call: TRBV27; j_call: TRBJ1-6; d_call: TRBD1; cdr3_aa: CASSFSGGSLHF; cdr3_nt: TGTGCCAGCAGTTTCTCAGGGGGGTCCCTCCACTTT
clone_size: -; v_call: TRBV11-3; j_call: TRBJ2-7; d_call: -; cdr3_aa: CASSTPETKSVGEQYF; cdr3_nt: TGTGCCAGCAGCACCCCAGAGACAAAATCGGTGGGCGAGCAGTACTTC
clone_size: -; v_call: TRBV18; j_call: TRBJ2-2; d_call: -; cdr3_aa: CASSPKDRNTGELFF; cdr3_nt: TGTGCCAGCTCACCTAAGGACAGAAACACCGGGGAGCTGTTTTTT
clone_size: -; v_call: TRBV7-9; j_call: TRBJ2-5; d_call: -; cdr3_aa: CASSLGHQETQYF; cdr3_nt: TGTGCCAGCAGCTTAGGACATCAAGAGACCCAGTACTTC
clone_size: -; v_call: TRBV19; j_call: TRBJ2-7; d_call: -; cdr3_aa: CASSQGYEQYF; cdr3_nt: TGTGCCAGTAGCCAGGGGTACGAGCAGTACTTC
clone_size: -; v_call: TRBV7-6; j_call: TRBJ1-3; d_call: TRBD1; cdr3_aa: CASSSGTGKYSGNTIYF; cdr3_nt: TGTGCCAGCAGCTCTGGGACAGGGAAATACTCTGGAAACACCATATATTTT
clone_size: -; v_call: TRBV18; j_call: TRBJ2-3; d_call: TRBD1; cdr3_aa: CASSQLGQGASPDTQYF; cdr3_nt: TGTGCCAGCTCACAACTCGGACAGGGGGCCTCCCCAGATACGCAGTATTTT
clone_size: -; v_call: TRBV6-2/TRBV6-3; j_call: TRBJ2-7; d_call: -; cdr3_aa: CASSYLAGPYYEQYF; cdr3_nt: TGTGCCAGCAGTTACCTGGCAGGGCCATACTACGAGCAGTACTTC
clone_size: -; v_call: TRBV5-1; j_call: TRBJ2-2; d_call: TRBD2; cdr3_aa: CASSLRTSGGLDTGELFF; cdr3_nt: TGCGCCAGCAGCTTGAGGACTAGCGGGGGCCTGGACACCGGGGAGCTGTTTTTT
clone_size: -; v_call: TRBV6-1; j_call: TRBJ1-2; d_call: TRBD1; cdr3_aa: CASSEALGRGIDLGGYTF; cdr3_nt: TGTGCCAGCAGTGAAGCGCTTGGCAGGGGGATCGATTTGGGTGGCTACACCTTC
clone_size: -; v_call: TRBV2; j_call: TRBJ1-4; d_call: TRBD1; cdr3_aa: CASSDRTGRTGGEKLFF; cdr3_nt: TGTGCCAGCAGTGATAGGACTGGTCGGACAGGAGGTGAAAAACTGTTTTTT
clone_size: -; v_call: TRBV5-1; j_call: TRBJ2-3; d_call: TRBD2; cdr3_aa: CASSRGRLAGEPTDTQYF; cdr3_nt: TGCGCCAGCAGCCGGGGGCGCCTAGCGGGGGAGCCCACAGATACGCAGTATTTT
clone_size: -; v_call: TRBV19; j_call: TRBJ2-7; d_call: TRBD1; cdr3_aa: CASSSPGQASYEQYF; cdr3_nt: TGTGCCAGTAGTTCGCCGGGACAGGCATCCTACGAGCAGTACTTC
clone_size: -; v_call: TRBV19; j_call: TRBJ2-7; d_call: TRBD1; cdr3_aa: CASTSDRGPPYEQYF; cdr3_nt: TGTGCCAGTACCTCGGACAGGGGGCCTCCCTACGAGCAGTACTTC
clone_size: -; v_call: TRBV10-3; j_call: TRBJ2-3; d_call: TRBD1; cdr3_aa: CAISLDRGTDTQYF; cdr3_nt: TGTGCCATCAGTCTGGACAGGGGCACAGATACGCAGTATTTT
clone_size: -; v_call: TRBV20-1; j_call: TRBJ1-2; d_call: TRBD1; cdr3_aa: CSASGGQGARTSYGYTF; cdr3_nt: TGCAGTGCTAGTGGGGGACAGGGGGCGAGGACTAGCTATGGCTACACCTTC
clone_size: -; v_call: TRBV19; j_call: TRBJ1-2; d_call: -; cdr3_aa: CASSILIWEGRYTF; cdr3_nt: TGTGCCAGTAGTATACTGATCTGGGAGGGACGCTACACCTTC
clone_size: -; v_call: TRBV10-3; j_call: TRBJ2-3; d_call: TRBD2; cdr3_aa: CAIRAAAGGTDTQYF; cdr3_nt: TGTGCCATCAGGGCTGCTGCCGGGGGGACAGATACGCAGTATTTT
clone_size: -; v_call: TRBV6-5; j_call: TRBJ2-1; d_call: -; cdr3_aa: CASSYEGGTYNEQFF; cdr3_nt: TGTGCCAGCAGTTATGAGGGGGGGACCTACAATGAGCAGTTCTTC
clone_size: -; v_call: TRBV27; j_call: TRBJ2-7; d_call: -; cdr3_aa: CASSPRPGWYEQYF; cdr3_nt: TGTGCCAGCAGTCCCCGGCCGGGGTGGTACGAGCAGTACTTC
clone_size: once; v_call: TRBV25-1; j_call: TRBJ2-2; d_call: -; cdr3_aa: CASSQGIGELFF; cdr3_nt: TGTGCCAGCAGTCAGGGTATCGGGGAGCTGTTTTTT
clone_size: -; v_call: TRBV9; j_call: TRBJ1-1; d_call: TRBD1; cdr3_aa: CASSRDRGIGTEAFF; cdr3_nt: TGTGCCAGCAGCCGGGACAGGGGGATAGGGACTGAAGCTTTCTTT
clone_size: few; v_call: TRBV3-1/TRBV3-2; j_call: TRBJ1-5; d_call: -; cdr3_aa: CASSQVAGDQPQHF; cdr3_nt: TGTGCCAGCAGCCAAGTGGCGGGGGACCAGCCCCAGCATTTT
clone_size: few; v_call: TRBV3-1/TRBV3-2; j_call: TRBJ1-5; d_call: -; cdr3_aa: CASSQDLGPQHF; cdr3_nt: TGTGCCAGCAGCCAAGATCTAGGGCCCCAGCATTTT
clone_size: -; v_call: TRBV5-4; j_call: TRBJ1-4; d_call: TRBD1; cdr3_aa: CASWTGGNARGREKLFF; cdr3_nt: TGTGCCAGCTGGACAGGAGGAAATGCCCGCGGGAGGGAAAAACTGTTTTTT
clone_size: few; v_call: TRBV28; j_call: TRBJ1-1; d_call: TRBD1; cdr3_aa: CASSLEGANTEAFF; cdr3_nt: TGTGCCAGCAGTTTGGAGGGGGCGAACACTGAAGCTTTCTTT
clone_size: -; v_call: TRBV14; j_call: TRBJ2-7; d_call: TRBD2; cdr3_aa: CASSQMAGGPSYEQYF; cdr3_nt: TGTGCCAGCAGCCAAATGGCGGGGGGGCCCTCCTACGAGCAGTACTTC
clone_size: few; v_call: TRBV27; j_call: TRBJ2-2; d_call: -; cdr3_aa: CASSLGTEGAGELFF; cdr3_nt: TGTGCCAGCAGTTTAGGGACGGAGGGCGCCGGGGAGCTGTTTTTT
clone_size: -; v_call: TRBV6-6; j_call: TRBJ2-7; d_call: TRBD1; cdr3_aa: CASSYPGTGYEQYF; cdr3_nt: TGTGCCAGCAGTTACCCGGGGACAGGCTACGAGCAGTACTTC
clone_size: -; v_call: TRBV19; j_call: TRBJ2-3; d_call: -; cdr3_aa: CASSSQTVTDTQYF; cdr3_nt: TGTGCCAGTAGTTCCCAGACAGTCACAGATACGCAGTATTTT
clone_size: -; v_call: TRBV6-5; j_call: TRBJ1-6; d_call: TRBD1; cdr3_aa: CASSYRDRVNSPLHF; cdr3_nt: TGTGCCAGCAGTTACCGGGACAGGGTGAATTCACCCCTCCACTTT
clone_size: -; v_call: TRBV7-3; j_call: TRBJ2-6; d_call: TRBD2; cdr3_aa: CASSPAGGSGANVLTF; cdr3_nt: TGTGCCAGCAGCCCAGCGGGGGGCTCTGGGGCCAACGTCCTGACTTTC
clone_size: once; v_call: TRBV11-2; j_call: TRBJ2-1; d_call: -; cdr3_aa: CASSLGRGWTYNEQFF; cdr3_nt: TGTGCCAGCAGCTTAGGGCGGGGTTGGACCTACAATGAGCAGTTCTTC
clone_size: -; v_call: TRBV4-1; j_call: TRBJ2-5; d_call: -; cdr3_aa: CASSNGPVGETQYF; cdr3_nt: TGCGCCAGCAGCAACGGTCCGGTCGGGGAGACCCAGTACTTC
clone_size: few; v_call: TRBV7-2; j_call: TRBJ1-5; d_call: -; cdr3_aa: CASSPPLGAPQHF; cdr3_nt: TGTGCCAGCAGCCCACCATTGGGGGCACCCCAGCATTTT
clone_size: -; v_call: TRBV19; j_call: TRBJ1-1; d_call: -; cdr3_aa: CASSFDPASRGGRAFF; cdr3_nt: TGTGCCAGTAGTTTCGACCCGGCCAGTAGGGGCGGCAGGGCTTTCTTT
clone_size: -; v_call: TRBV18; j_call: TRBJ2-5; d_call: TRBD1; cdr3_aa: CASSLPGQQGETQYF; cdr3_nt: TGTGCCAGCTCACTCCCGGGACAGCAGGGGGAGACCCAGTACTTC
clone_size: -; v_call: TRBV10-3; j_call: TRBJ2-7; d_call: TRBD2; cdr3_aa: CAISESTSGGLSYEQYF; cdr3_nt: TGTGCCATCAGTGAGTCGACTAGCGGGGGACTCTCCTACGAGCAGTACTTC
clone_size: -; v_call: TRBV21-1; j_call: TRBJ2-1; d_call: -; cdr3_aa: CASSKTFSGTSGYNEQFF; cdr3_nt: TGTGCCAGCAGCAAAACCTTCTCCGGGACTAGCGGGTACAATGAGCAGTTCTTC
clone_size: -; v_call: TRBV5-1; j_call: TRBJ2-1; d_call: -; cdr3_aa: CASSFGDNEQFF; cdr3_nt: TGCGCCAGCAGCTTTGGAGACAATGAGCAGTTCTTC
clone_size: -; v_call: TRBV11-3; j_call: TRBJ2-1; d_call: TRBD2; cdr3_aa: CASIEPTSGGVNEQFF; cdr3_nt: TGTGCCAGCATCGAGCCTACTAGCGGGGGGGTCAATGAGCAGTTCTTC
clone_size: -; v_call: TRBV29-1; j_call: TRBJ1-1; d_call: -; cdr3_aa: CSVSPGGVGTEAFF; cdr3_nt: TGCAGCGTTTCACCTGGGGGGGTAGGCACTGAAGCTTTCTTT
clone_size: -; v_call: TRBV5-1; j_call: TRBJ1-4; d_call: -; cdr3_aa: CASKAGGGEKLFF; cdr3_nt: TGCGCCAGCAAGGCGGGAGGAGGAGAAAAACTGTTTTTT
clone_size: few; v_call: TRBV7-9; j_call: TRBJ2-2; d_call: TRBD1; cdr3_aa: CASSPTGVGTGELFF; cdr3_nt: TGTGCCAGCAGCCCGACAGGGGTGGGCACCGGGGAGCTGTTTTTT
clone_size: few; v_call: TRBV4-2; j_call: TRBJ2-2; d_call: -; cdr3_aa: CASSQGRGNTGELFF; cdr3_nt: TGTGCCAGCAGCCAAGGCAGGGGAAACACCGGGGAGCTGTTTTTT
clone_size: -; v_call: TRBV5-1; j_call: TRBJ1-2; d_call: -; cdr3_aa: CASSEIPQGRKGYTF; cdr3_nt: TGCGCCAGTTCGGAAATCCCACAGGGAAGGAAGGGCTACACCTTC
clone_size: -; v_call: TRBV5-8; j_call: TRBJ2-3; d_call: TRBD2; cdr3_aa: CASTAGSGGYADTQYF; cdr3_nt: TGTGCCAGCACGGCGGGTAGCGGGGGGTATGCAGATACGCAGTATTTT
clone_size: -; v_call: TRBV27; j_call: TRBJ2-2; d_call: TRBD2; cdr3_aa: CARPPAAGSLTGELFF; cdr3_nt: TGTGCCAGACCCCCCGCAGCGGGGAGCCTCACCGGGGAGCTGTTTTTT
clone_size: -; v_call: TRBV6-6; j_call: TRBJ1-1; d_call: -; cdr3_aa: CASKEVSENTEAFF; cdr3_nt: TGTGCCAGCAAAGAGGTCTCCGAGAACACTGAAGCTTTCTTT
clone_size: -; v_call: TRBV9; j_call: TRBJ2-5; d_call: TRBD1; cdr3_aa: CASSGDRVSETQYF; cdr3_nt: TGTGCCAGTTCGGGGGACAGGGTGTCGGAGACCCAGTACTTC
clone_size: -; v_call: TRBV4-1; j_call: TRBJ1-4; d_call: -; cdr3_aa: CASSPLPGTSIATNEKLFF; cdr3_nt: TGCGCCAGCAGCCCCCTCCCGGGAACTAGTATCGCAACTAATGAAAAACTGTTTTTT
clone_size: -; v_call: TRBV7-9; j_call: TRBJ1-1; d_call: -; cdr3_aa: CASSLIQGSHTEAFF; cdr3_nt: TGTGCCAGCAGCTTAATCCAGGGTAGTCACACTGAAGCTTTCTTT
clone_size: -; v_call: TRBV12-3/TRBV12-4; j_call: TRBJ1-1; d_call: -; cdr3_aa: CASSQGLWSEAFF; cdr3_nt: TGTGCCAGCAGCCAGGGGTTGTGGAGCGAAGCTTTCTTT
clone_size: -; v_call: TRBV6-5; j_call: TRBJ2-1; d_call: TRBD2; cdr3_aa: CASRRGAGGKDEQFF; cdr3_nt: TGTGCCAGCCGGCGGGGGGCGGGGGGTAAGGATGAGCAGTTCTTC
clone_size: -; v_call: TRBV30; j_call: TRBJ1-2; d_call: -; cdr3_aa: CAWTNRPPYGYTF; cdr3_nt: TGTGCCTGGACGAACAGGCCCCCCTATGGCTACACCTTC
clone_size: -; v_call: TRBV7-9; j_call: TRBJ2-3; d_call: -; cdr3_aa: CASSLAGGWDTQYF; cdr3_nt: TGTGCCAGCAGCTTAGCTGGGGGCTGGGATACGCAGTATTTT